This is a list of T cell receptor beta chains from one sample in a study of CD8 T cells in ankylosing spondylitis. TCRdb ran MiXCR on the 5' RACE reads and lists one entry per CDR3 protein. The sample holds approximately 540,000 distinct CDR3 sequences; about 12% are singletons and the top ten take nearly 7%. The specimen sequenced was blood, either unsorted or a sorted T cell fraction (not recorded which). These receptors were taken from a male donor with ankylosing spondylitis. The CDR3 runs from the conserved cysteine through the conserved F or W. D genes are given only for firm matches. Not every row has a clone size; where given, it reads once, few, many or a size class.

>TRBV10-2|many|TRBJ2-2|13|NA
TGCGCCAGCAGTGAGGTTGACACCGGGGAGCTGTTTTTT
CASSEVDTGELFF
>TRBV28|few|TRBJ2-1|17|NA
TGTGCCAGCAGTTTATTGGCTGAGGGACTGTCGGGGGATGAGCAGTTCTTC
CASSLLAEGLSGDEQFF
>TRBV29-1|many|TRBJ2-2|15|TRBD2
TGCAGCGTTGGGACTAGCGGGGCGAACACCGGGGAGCTGTTTTTT
CSVGTSGANTGELFF
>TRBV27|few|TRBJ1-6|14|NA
TGTGCCAGCACACCGGGCCAGGGGTATTCACCCCTCCACTTT
CASTPGQGYSPLHF
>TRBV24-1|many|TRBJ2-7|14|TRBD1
TGTGCCACCAGCCGGGACAGGGCTACCTACGAGCAGTACTTC
CATSRDRATYEQYF
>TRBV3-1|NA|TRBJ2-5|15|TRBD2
TGTGCCAGCAGGATTTTAGCGGGAGGGAAAGAGACCCAGTACTTC
CASRILAGGKETQYF
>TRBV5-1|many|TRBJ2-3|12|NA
TGCGCCAGCAGCTCGACCAGGGATACGCAGTATTTT
CASSSTRDTQYF
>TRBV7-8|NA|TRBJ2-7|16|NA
TGTGCCAGCAGCTTAGCGTCCGGATGGAACTCCTACGAGCAGTACTTC
CASSLASGWNSYEQYF
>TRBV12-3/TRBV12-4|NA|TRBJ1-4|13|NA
TGTGCCAGCAGTTTTAGGCAAAATGAAAAACTGTTTTTT
CASSFRQNEKLFF
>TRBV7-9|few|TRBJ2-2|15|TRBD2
TGTGCCGGGGGATCTGGCGGGAGATCCACCGGGGAGCTGTTTTTT
CAGGSGGRSTGELFF
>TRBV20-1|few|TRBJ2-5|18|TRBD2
TGCAGTGCTAGAGATCATAGCCCCTGGACTAGCGAGGTCCGGACCCAGTACTTC
CSARDHSPWTSEVRTQYF
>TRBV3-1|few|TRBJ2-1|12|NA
TGTGCCAGCAGCCAGCCCGGGACTCCGCAGTTCTTC
CASSQPGTPQFF
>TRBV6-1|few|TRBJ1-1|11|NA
TGTGCCAGTATCATGAACACTGAAGCTTTCTTT
CASIMNTEAFF
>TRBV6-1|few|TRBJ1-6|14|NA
TGTGCCAGTACTACTCTGGGGTATAATTCACCCCTCCACTTT
CASTTLGYNSPLHF
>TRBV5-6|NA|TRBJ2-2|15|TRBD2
TGTGCCAGCACCGCTTTCGGACTAGCGGGCGGGGAGCTGTTTTTT
CASTAFGLAGGELFF
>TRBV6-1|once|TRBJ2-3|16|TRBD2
TGTGCCAGCAGCTCCGAGCGGGACCCTAGCACAGATACGCAGTATTTT
CASSSERDPSTDTQYF
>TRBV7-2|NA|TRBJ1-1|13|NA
TGTGCCAGCAGCTTAAACAGACATAATGAAGCTTTCTTT
CASSLNRHNEAFF
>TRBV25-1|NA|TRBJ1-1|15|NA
TGTGCCAGCAGAGCAACCTCTAGGGTATACACTGAAGCTTTCTTT
CASRATSRVYTEAFF
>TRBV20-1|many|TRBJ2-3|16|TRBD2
TGCAGTGCTGGCGGGACTAGCGGGAGCGGGGCCGATACGCAGTATTTT
CSAGGTSGSGADTQYF
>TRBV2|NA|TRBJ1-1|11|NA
TGTGCCAGTAAATTGAACACTGAAGCTTTCTTT
CASKLNTEAFF
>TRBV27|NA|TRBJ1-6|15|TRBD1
TGTGCCAGCAGTCTCTATGGACAGGGAAGGTCACCCCTCCACTTT
CASSLYGQGRSPLHF
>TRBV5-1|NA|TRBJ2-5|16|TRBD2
TGCGCCAGCAGCTTGGAAGTTAGCGGGAGTGTAGAGACCCAGTACTTC
CASSLEVSGSVETQYF
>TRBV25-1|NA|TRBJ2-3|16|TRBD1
TGTGCCAGCAGTGAGCTGGACAGGGGGAGCACAGATACGCAGTATTTT
CASSELDRGSTDTQYF
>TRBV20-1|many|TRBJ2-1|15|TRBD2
TGCAGTGCTGCCTTGGTAGCGGGAGTGTCCAATGAGCAGTTCTTC
CSAALVAGVSNEQFF
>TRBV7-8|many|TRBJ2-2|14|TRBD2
TGTGCCAGCAGACCGACTAGCGGGAGGTGGGAGCTGTTTTTT
CASRPTSGRWELFF
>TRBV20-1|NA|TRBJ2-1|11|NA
TGCAGTGCTGGGGGTTATGCTGAGCAGTTCTTC
CSAGGYAEQFF
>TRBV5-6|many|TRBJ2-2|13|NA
TGTGCCAGCAGCTTACCACAGGGCGGGGAGCTGTTTTTT
CASSLPQGGELFF
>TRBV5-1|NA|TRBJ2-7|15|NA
TGCGCCAGCAGCATGATAAGGGGGGACTCCTACGAGCAGTACTTC
CASSMIRGDSYEQYF
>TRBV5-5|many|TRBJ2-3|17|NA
TGTGCCAGCAGCTTGGACCTAGCCAGAAAGGGTGCAGATACGCAGTATTTT
CASSLDLARKGADTQYF
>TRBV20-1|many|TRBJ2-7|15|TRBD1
TGCAGTGCTAGAGAAACGTGGGACAGGGGGCCGGAGCAGTACTTC
CSARETWDRGPEQYF
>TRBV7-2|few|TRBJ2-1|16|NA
TGTGCCAGCAGCGCACGGCCCGGGATGCCCTACAATGAGCAGTTCTTC
CASSARPGMPYNEQFF
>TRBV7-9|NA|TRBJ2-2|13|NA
TGTGCCAGCAGCCCGTTAGAGTCCGGGGAGCTGTTTTTT
CASSPLESGELFF
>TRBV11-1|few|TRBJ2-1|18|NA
TGTGCCAGCAGCTTCGAGAGGGAAGGGCTAGCCTCCTACAATGAGCAGTTCTTC
CASSFEREGLASYNEQFF
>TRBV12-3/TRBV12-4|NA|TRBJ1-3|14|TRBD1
TGTGCCAGCGCCGACAGGGCGGGCGGAAACACCATATATTTT
CASADRAGGNTIYF
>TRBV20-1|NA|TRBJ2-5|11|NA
TGCAGTGCTAGGATAGGAGGGACCCAGTACTTC
CSARIGGTQYF
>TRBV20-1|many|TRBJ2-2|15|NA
TGCAGTGCTAGAGATGCCCGGACTGCCACCGGGGAGCTGTTTTTT
CSARDARTATGELFF
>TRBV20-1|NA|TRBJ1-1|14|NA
TGCAGTGCTAGCCACCCGGGACTGAGCACTGAAGCTTTCTTT
CSASHPGLSTEAFF
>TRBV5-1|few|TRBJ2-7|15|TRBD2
TGCGCCAGCAGCTTGGCGTCTAGCGGGACCTACGAGCAGTACTTC
CASSLASSGTYEQYF
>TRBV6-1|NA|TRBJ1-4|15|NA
TGTGCCAGCAGTGAACGGGCAGGGCGGGCTGAAAAACTGTTTTTT
CASSERAGRAEKLFF
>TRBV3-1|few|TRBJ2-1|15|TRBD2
TGTGCCAGCAGCCAAGACGGACTAGCGGGCTCTGAGCAGTTCTTC
CASSQDGLAGSEQFF
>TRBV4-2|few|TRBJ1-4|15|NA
TGTGCCAGCAGCCAAGGGGGAGCAAGTAATGAAAAACTGTTTTTT
CASSQGGASNEKLFF
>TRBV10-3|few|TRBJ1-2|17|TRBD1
TGTGCCATCAGTGAGTCGGTGACAGGGGACTCTAACTATGGCTACACCTTC
CAISESVTGDSNYGYTF
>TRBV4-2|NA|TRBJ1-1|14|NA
TGTGCCAGCAGCCAAGGGGATGAGAACACTGAAGCTTTCTTT
CASSQGDENTEAFF
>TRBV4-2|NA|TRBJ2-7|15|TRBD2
TGTGCCAGCAGCCTGCGGGGGGAGAACTCCTACGAGCAGTACTTC
CASSLRGENSYEQYF
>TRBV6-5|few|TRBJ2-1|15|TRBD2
TGTGCCAGCAGCTATGAGCGGGAGACGAAAAATGAGCAGTTCTTC
CASSYERETKNEQFF